This is a list of T cell receptor beta chains from one sample in a study of T cell responses to AZD1222 COVID-19 vaccine. Sequencing was performed with immunoSEQ multiplex PCR; in TCRdb, only in-frame clones are kept and a portion is missing. The table lists about 140,000 clones, 70% to 90% of them singletons. This specimen was peripheral blood, taken on day 0 of AZD1222 vaccination. These receptors were collected from an adult in good health. CDR3s leave out the opening cysteine and the closing phenylalanine or tryptophan.

v_call: TRBV11-2; j_call: TRBJ2-5; cdr3_aa: ASSLDPTGYLQTQY
v_call: TRBV27; j_call: TRBJ2-1; cdr3_aa: ASSFFGYNEQF
v_call: TRBV2; j_call: TRBJ2-1; cdr3_aa: ASKRSGSSVNEQF
v_call: TRBV28; j_call: TRBJ2-1; cdr3_aa: ASSFSGGRILYNEQF
v_call: TRBV7-9; j_call: TRBJ1-4; cdr3_aa: ASSSGGANEKLF
v_call: TRBV11-2; j_call: TRBJ2-1; cdr3_aa: ASSLMGSGHPGNEQF
v_call: TRBV4-2; j_call: TRBJ2-5; cdr3_aa: ASSQDPARSGETQY
v_call: TRBV12-3/TRBV12-4; j_call: TRBJ2-1; cdr3_aa: ASSQLNEQF
v_call: TRBV6-2/TRBV6-3; j_call: TRBJ2-2; cdr3_aa: ASSYSLAAFFFTGELF
v_call: TRBV12-5; j_call: TRBJ1-2; cdr3_aa: ASGLAPQGGVYGYT
v_call: TRBV6-5; j_call: TRBJ1-3; cdr3_aa: ASSYSIRESGNTIY
v_call: TRBV7-9; j_call: TRBJ2-1; cdr3_aa: ASSSRTNHNNNEQF
v_call: TRBV5-1; j_call: TRBJ2-5; cdr3_aa: ASSLMPGGINQETQY
v_call: TRBV5-1; j_call: TRBJ2-5; cdr3_aa: ASSGQTGVGETQY
v_call: TRBV18; j_call: TRBJ1-2; cdr3_aa: ASSPQESEGYT
v_call: TRBV4-2; j_call: TRBJ2-3; cdr3_aa: ASSQGLAGGPGTDTQY
v_call: TRBV2; j_call: TRBJ2-5; cdr3_aa: ASSERQVEVGTQY
v_call: TRBV29-1; j_call: TRBJ1-5; cdr3_aa: SAVDGPNQPQH
v_call: TRBV7-9; j_call: TRBJ2-7; cdr3_aa: ASSYGTSSYEQY
v_call: TRBV23-1; j_call: TRBJ1-2; cdr3_aa: ASSQSRGRDT
v_call: TRBV7-2; j_call: TRBJ1-5; cdr3_aa: ASSLVNYGSQH
v_call: TRBV6-6; j_call: TRBJ1-1; cdr3_aa: ASRVLNTEAF
v_call: TRBV5-1; j_call: TRBJ1-4; cdr3_aa: ASSDGTATNEKLF
v_call: TRBV13; j_call: TRBJ2-1; cdr3_aa: ASSPRGFSYNEQF
v_call: TRBV7-2; j_call: TRBJ2-7; cdr3_aa: ASSLAAFREQY
v_call: TRBV15; j_call: TRBJ1-2; cdr3_aa: ATSRAGINYGYT
v_call: TRBV27; j_call: TRBJ1-1; cdr3_aa: ASSRRTGGTEAF
v_call: TRBV5-1; j_call: TRBJ1-5; cdr3_aa: ASSIGQGSYQPQH
v_call: TRBV7-2; j_call: TRBJ2-5; cdr3_aa: ASSLEPRTQETQY
v_call: TRBV19; j_call: TRBJ1-1; cdr3_aa: ASSKGRNTEAF
v_call: TRBV29-1; j_call: TRBJ2-6; cdr3_aa: SVVKGTGANVLT
v_call: TRBV4-1; j_call: TRBJ1-2; cdr3_aa: ASSPDMNYGYT
v_call: TRBV20-1; j_call: TRBJ1-3; cdr3_aa: SVLSGNTIY
v_call: TRBV5-6; j_call: TRBJ2-7; cdr3_aa: ASSLMGDREQY
v_call: TRBV18; j_call: TRBJ2-5; cdr3_aa: ASSGLAGGAIQETQY
v_call: TRBV7-9; j_call: TRBJ1-2; cdr3_aa: ASSDPVQGPYGYT
v_call: TRBV5-1; j_call: TRBJ1-1; cdr3_aa: ASSLGHNTEAF
v_call: TRBV7-2; j_call: TRBJ2-5; cdr3_aa: ASSLGNFRQETQY
v_call: TRBV28; j_call: TRBJ2-1; cdr3_aa: ASSSPTSGTYNEQF
v_call: TRBV13; j_call: TRBJ2-2; cdr3_aa: ASSSQTRSTGELF
v_call: TRBV5-1; j_call: TRBJ2-3; cdr3_aa: ASSLGQGNSGTDTQY
v_call: TRBV11-2; j_call: TRBJ2-4; cdr3_aa: ASSRPGQGSIQY
v_call: TRBV11-2; j_call: TRBJ1-5; cdr3_aa: ASSSGDRDRNQPQH
v_call: TRBV6-5; j_call: TRBJ1-1; cdr3_aa: ASRKNRVRNTEAF
v_call: TRBV28; j_call: TRBJ1-4; cdr3_aa: ASSLQARVGEKLF
v_call: TRBV3-1/TRBV3-2; j_call: TRBJ1-5; cdr3_aa: ASSLAPGQPQH
v_call: TRBV24-1; j_call: TRBJ2-5; cdr3_aa: ATSDFGETQY
v_call: TRBV9; j_call: TRBJ2-1; cdr3_aa: ASSVASGTSYNEQF
v_call: TRBV2; j_call: TRBJ2-5; cdr3_aa: AGDPTGRETQY
v_call: TRBV27; j_call: TRBJ2-7; cdr3_aa: ASSLSGTSHTLSEQY
v_call: TRBV28; j_call: TRBJ1-1; cdr3_aa: ASSFAGGPTGNTEAF
v_call: TRBV4-2; j_call: TRBJ1-4; cdr3_aa: ASSPRDRGLVANEKLF